This TCR beta chain was recovered during a study of siplizumab effects on memory and regulatory T cells. The study's findings and limits: Contribution to the alloresponse seemed major for naive T cells, which also seemed more diverse than memory cells. Mean Treg-derived proportions of mappable alloreactive CD4+ clones were roughly 69% for siplizumab and about 30% for controls. Roughly 75-97% of proliferating clones (CD4+ or CD8+) could not be assigned a naive or memory phenotype.

Per individual sample, about 100,000 TCR templates were assayed. The method was immunoSEQ multiplex PCR; TCRdb's version includes in-frame clones alone and lacks a portion of them. This table holds approximately 94,000 clones, about 94% found once. Note on this clone: Antigen: not known.

Trimming removed 5 bases from V and 7 bases from J, with 14 bases in between. CDR3 size: 13 residues. Germline CDR1 and CDR2: MNHNY and SVGAGI (reference sequence). Sequencing was performed on non-Treg CD4+ T cells sorted from blood. The chain combines TRBV6-6 with TRBJ1-2; D not resolved. The sequence came from a human donor in good health. Written as DNA, the CDR3 is TGTGCCAGCAGTAGCCCGGGAGAGAGTGGCTACACCTTC. Its translation: CASSSPGESGYTF.